The T cell receptor (beta chain) described here comes from a study of blood T cell repertoires in COVID-19. The wider study: Samples taken during acute and convalescent COVID-19 were collected in the United States, Italy and Spain. In each case, the material was cDNA or gDNA derived from T cells, B-cell-depleted T cells, or PBMCs.

CDR3 length: 15 amino acids. The germline CDR1 and CDR2 sequences are SGHVS and FQNEAQ. V gave up 5 bases and J gave up 7 bases; unmatched junction bases: 10. Original processing methods: Reference gene primers were amplified, and this amplification served to estimate nucleated cell counts. TCRdb's table, derived via immunoSEQ multiplex PCR, lists solely in-frame clones and lacks some. Clonal size and the V and J genes are those of that table, whereas D and trimming came from the DNA. In the table there are about 190,000 clones, over 70% of which are singletons. The receptor was derived from a man in his 60s with active or convalescent COVID-19. This sequence joins TRBV7-8 and TRBJ2-2; 7 bases line up with TRBD2. The sequenced sample consisted of peripheral blood. The CDR3 region has the DNA TGTGCCAGCAGCCCAATGGCAGGGAGGGTCGGGGAGCTGTTTTTT. Amino acid sequence: CASSPMAGRVGELFF.